Listed below are T cell receptor beta chains from one sample, sequenced in a study of T cell responses to AZD1222 COVID-19 vaccine. Assay used: immunoSEQ multiplex PCR; TCRdb lists only in-frame clones, some missing. The sample carries about 130,000 clones, 75% to 90% recorded once. Specimen: peripheral blood, collected on day 0 of AZD1222 vaccination. The receptors shown here come from an adult in good health. Both conserved end residues are part of each CDR3. The order of the fields is V gene, J gene, D gene, clone size, CDR3 DNA, CDR3 protein. A D gene is named only where the DNA matches it firmly. Size values are once, few and many counts, or a class for expanded clones, and some rows have none.

>TRBV7-2|TRBJ1-2|-|-
TGTGCCAGCAGCTTAGATGCCAGCTACTATGGCTACACCTTC
CASSLDASYYGYTF
>TRBV5-1|TRBJ2-1|TRBD2|-
TGCGCCAGCAGCTTGGGACTAGCGGCATCGTACAATGAGCAGTTCTTC
CASSLGLAASYNEQFF
>TRBV6-1|TRBJ1-1|-|-
TGTGCCAGCAGTGAAGCCGGATGGGGTAGGGTGAACACTGAAGCTTTCTTT
CASSEAGWGRVNTEAFF
>TRBV28|TRBJ1-1|-|-
TGTGCCAGCAGTTTAGGGAACACTGAAGCTTTCTTT
CASSLGNTEAFF
>TRBV2|TRBJ2-2|-|-
TGTGCCAGCCTGACAGAGGCGAACACCGGGGAGCTGTTTTTT
CASLTEANTGELFF
>TRBV6-5|TRBJ1-5|-|-
TGTGCCAGCAGCTCGTCCCGAGCCAAACAGCCCCAGCATTTT
CASSSSRAKQPQHF
>TRBV6-6|TRBJ1-2|-|-
TGTGCCAGCAGTAGGGACACAAGCTATGGCTACACCTTC
CASSRDTSYGYTF
>TRBV11-2|TRBJ1-2|-|-
TGTGCCAGCAGCGGAGCGTCCGGAGGTGGCTACACCTTC
CASSGASGGGYTF
>TRBV2|TRBJ1-5|-|few
TGTGCCAGCACGCTGGAAAGAAGCAATCAGCCCCAGCATTTT
CASTLERSNQPQHF
>TRBV9|TRBJ1-1|-|-
TGTGCCAGCAGCGTGGGGAACTTGGTCACTGAAGCTTTCTTT
CASSVGNLVTEAFF